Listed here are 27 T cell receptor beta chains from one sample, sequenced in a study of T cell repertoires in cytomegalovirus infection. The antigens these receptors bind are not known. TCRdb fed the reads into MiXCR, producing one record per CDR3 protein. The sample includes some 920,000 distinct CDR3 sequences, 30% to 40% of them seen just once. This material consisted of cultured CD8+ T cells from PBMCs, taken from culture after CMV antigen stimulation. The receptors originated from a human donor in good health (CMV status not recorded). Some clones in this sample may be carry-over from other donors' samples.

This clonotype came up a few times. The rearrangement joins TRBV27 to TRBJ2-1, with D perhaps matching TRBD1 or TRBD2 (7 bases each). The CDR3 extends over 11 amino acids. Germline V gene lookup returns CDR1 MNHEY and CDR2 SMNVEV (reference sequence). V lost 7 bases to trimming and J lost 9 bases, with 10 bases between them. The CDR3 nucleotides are TGTGCCAGCACAGGGGGGGTTGAGCAGTTCTTC. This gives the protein CASTGGVEQFF.

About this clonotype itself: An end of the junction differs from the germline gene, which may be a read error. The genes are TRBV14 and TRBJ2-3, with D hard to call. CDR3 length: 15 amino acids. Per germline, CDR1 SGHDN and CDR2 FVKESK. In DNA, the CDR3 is TGTGCCAGCAGCCAAACGGGCCCCTACACAGATACGCGGTATTTT. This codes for CASSQTGPYTDTRYF. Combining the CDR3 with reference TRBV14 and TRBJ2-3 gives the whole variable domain EAGVTQFPSHSVIEKGQTVTLRCDPISGHDNLYWYRRVMGKEIKFLLHFVKESKQDESGMPNNRFLAERTGGTYSTLKVQPAELEDSGVYFCASSQTGPYTDTRYFGPGTRLTVL.

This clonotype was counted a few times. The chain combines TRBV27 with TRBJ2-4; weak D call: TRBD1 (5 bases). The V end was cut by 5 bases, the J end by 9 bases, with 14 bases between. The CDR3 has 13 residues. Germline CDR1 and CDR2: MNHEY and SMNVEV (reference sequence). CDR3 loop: CASSGAQPTIQYF. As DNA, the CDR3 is TGTGCCAGCAGTGGGGCCCAGCCCACCATTCAGTACTTC.

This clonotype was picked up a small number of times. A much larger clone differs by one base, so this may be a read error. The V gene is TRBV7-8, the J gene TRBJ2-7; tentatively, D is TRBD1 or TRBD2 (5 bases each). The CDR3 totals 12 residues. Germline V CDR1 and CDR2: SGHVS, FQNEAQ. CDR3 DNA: TGTGTCAGCAGCTGGGGGAACTACGAGCAGTACTTC. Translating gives CVSSWGNYEQYF.

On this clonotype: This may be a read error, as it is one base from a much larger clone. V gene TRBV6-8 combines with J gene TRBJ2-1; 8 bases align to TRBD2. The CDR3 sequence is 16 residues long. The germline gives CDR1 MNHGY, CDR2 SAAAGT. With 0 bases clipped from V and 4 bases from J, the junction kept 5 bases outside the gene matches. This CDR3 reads CASSYSERGHYNEQFF. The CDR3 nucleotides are TGTGCCAGCAGTTACTCGGAGCGGGGGCATTACAATGAGCAGTTCTTC.

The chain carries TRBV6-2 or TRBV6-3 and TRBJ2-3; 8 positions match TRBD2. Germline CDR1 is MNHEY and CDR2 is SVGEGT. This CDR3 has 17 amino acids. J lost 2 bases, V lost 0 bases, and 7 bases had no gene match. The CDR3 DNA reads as TGTGCCAGCAGTTACTCCCCCGGGGGGGCCGTCACAGATACGCAGTATTTT. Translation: CASSYSPGGAVTDTQYF.

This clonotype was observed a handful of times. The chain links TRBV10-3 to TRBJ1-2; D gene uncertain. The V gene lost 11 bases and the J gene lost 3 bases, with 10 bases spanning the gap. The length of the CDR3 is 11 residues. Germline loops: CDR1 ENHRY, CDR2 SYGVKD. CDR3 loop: CAASSDYGYTF. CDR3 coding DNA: TGTGCCGCCAGCTCGGACTATGGCTACACCTTC.

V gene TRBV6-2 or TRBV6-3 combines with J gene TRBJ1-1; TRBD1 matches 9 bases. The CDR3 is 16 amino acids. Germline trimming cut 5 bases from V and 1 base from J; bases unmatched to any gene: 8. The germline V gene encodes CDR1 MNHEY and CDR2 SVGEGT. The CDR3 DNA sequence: TGTGCCAGCAGTACCCCCGGACAGGGGAGGAACACTGAAGCTTTCTTT. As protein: CASSTPGQGRNTEAFF.

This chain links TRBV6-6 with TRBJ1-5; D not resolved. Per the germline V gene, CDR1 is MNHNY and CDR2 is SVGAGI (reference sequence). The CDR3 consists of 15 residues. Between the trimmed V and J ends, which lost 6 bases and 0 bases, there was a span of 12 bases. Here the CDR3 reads CASSHTIFSNQPQHF. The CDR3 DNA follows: TGTGCCAGCAGCCACACCATATTTAGCAATCAGCCCCAGCATTTT.

The CDR3 region is CASSLGDRGSYEQYV. CDR3 nucleotide sequence: TGTGCCAGCAGCTTAGGGGACAGGGGATCCTACGAGCAGTACGTC. The V call is TRBV7-9, the J call TRBJ2-7; the match to TRBD1 covers 10 bases. The CDR3 totals 15 residues. Germline CDR1 SEHNR, CDR2 FQNEAQ (reference sequence). V gave up 1 base and J gave up 1 base; unmatched junction bases: 1.

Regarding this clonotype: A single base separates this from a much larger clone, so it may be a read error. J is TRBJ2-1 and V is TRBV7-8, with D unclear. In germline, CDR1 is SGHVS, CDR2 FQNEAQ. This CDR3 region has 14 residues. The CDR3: CASSSRASYDEQFF. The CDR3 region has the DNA TGTGCCAGCAGCTCCCGGGCTTCCTACGATGAGCAGTTCTTC.

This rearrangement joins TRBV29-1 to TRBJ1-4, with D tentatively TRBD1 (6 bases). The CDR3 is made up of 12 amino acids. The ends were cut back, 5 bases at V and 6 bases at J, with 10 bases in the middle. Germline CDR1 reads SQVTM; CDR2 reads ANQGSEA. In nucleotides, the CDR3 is TGCAGCGTTCGGGGGCGGTATGAAAAACTGTTTTTT. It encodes CSVRGRYEKLFF.

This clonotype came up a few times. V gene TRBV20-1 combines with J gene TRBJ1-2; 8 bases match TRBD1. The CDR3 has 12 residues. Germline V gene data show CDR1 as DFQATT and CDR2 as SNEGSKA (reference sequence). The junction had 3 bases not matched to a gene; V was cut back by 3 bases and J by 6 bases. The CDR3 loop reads CSASTRGHGYTF. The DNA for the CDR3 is TGCAGTGCTAGCACCAGGGGGCATGGCTACACCTTC.

The CDR3 spells CASMSRETDSYGYTF. CDR3 DNA: TGTGCCAGCATGTCGAGGGAGACCGACAGCTATGGCTACACCTTC. The chain links TRBV7-9 to TRBJ1-2, with D possibly TRBD1 on 5 matching bases. Germline V gene data show CDR1 as SEHNR and CDR2 as FQNEAQ (reference sequence). Trimming cost V 7 bases and J 4 bases, with 19 bases left between them. The CDR3 is 15 amino acids.

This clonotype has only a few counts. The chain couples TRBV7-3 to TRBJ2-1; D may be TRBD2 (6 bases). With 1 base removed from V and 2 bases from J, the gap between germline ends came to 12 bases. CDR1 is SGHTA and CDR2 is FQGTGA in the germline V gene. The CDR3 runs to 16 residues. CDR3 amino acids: CASSLRFAGPYNEQFF. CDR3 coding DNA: TGTGCCAGCAGCTTAAGGTTTGCGGGGCCCTACAATGAGCAGTTCTTC.

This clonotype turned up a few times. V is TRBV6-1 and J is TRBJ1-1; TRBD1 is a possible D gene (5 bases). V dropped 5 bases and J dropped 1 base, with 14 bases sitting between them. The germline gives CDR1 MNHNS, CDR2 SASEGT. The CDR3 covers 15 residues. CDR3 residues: CASSFAGQPNTEAFF. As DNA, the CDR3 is TGTGCCAGCAGTTTCGCAGGACAACCGAACACTGAAGCTTTCTTT.

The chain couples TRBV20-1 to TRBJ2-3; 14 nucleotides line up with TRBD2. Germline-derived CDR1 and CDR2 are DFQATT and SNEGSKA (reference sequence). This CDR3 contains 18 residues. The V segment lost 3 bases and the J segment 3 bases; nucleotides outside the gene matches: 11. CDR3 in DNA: TGCAGTGCTAGGGGGGAGACTAGCGGGGGGGCGGCGACAGATACGCAGTATTTT. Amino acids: CSARGETSGGAATDTQYF.

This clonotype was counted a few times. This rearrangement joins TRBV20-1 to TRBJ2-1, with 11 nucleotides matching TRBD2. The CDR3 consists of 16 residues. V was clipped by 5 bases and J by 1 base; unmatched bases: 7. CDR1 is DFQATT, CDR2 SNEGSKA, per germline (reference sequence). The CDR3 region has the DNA TGCAGTGCTCATCCCGGACTAGCGGGTTCCTACAATGAGCAGTTCTTC. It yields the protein CSAHPGLAGSYNEQFF.

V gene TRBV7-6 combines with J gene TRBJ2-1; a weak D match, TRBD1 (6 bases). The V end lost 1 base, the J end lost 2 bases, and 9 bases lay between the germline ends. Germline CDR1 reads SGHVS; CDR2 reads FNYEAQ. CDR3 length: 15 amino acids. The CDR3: CASSLVGAPYNEQFF. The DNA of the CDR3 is TGTGCCAGCAGCTTAGTGGGGGCCCCCTACAATGAGCAGTTCTTC.

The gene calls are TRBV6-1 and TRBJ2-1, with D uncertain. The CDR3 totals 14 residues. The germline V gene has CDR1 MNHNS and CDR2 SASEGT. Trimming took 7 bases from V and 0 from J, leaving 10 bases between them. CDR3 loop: CASNSFSSYNEQFF. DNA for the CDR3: TGTGCCAGCAACTCGTTCAGCTCCTACAATGAGCAGTTCTTC.

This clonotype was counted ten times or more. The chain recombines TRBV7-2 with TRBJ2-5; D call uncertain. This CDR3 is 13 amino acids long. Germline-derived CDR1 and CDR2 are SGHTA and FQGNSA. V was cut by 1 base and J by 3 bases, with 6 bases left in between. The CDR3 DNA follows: TGTGCCAGCAGCTTAGGCCGGAAAGAGACCCAGTACTTC. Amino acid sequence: CASSLGRKETQYF.

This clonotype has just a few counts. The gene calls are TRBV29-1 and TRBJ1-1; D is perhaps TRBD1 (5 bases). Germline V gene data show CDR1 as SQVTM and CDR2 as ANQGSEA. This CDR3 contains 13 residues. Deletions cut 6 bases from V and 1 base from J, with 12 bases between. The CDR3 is CSVTPGTNTEAFF. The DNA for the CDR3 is TGCAGCGTGACCCCAGGGACGAACACTGAAGCTTTCTTT.

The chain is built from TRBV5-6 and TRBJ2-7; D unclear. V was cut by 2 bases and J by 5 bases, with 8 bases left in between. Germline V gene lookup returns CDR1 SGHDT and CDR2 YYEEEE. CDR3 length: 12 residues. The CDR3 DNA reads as TGTGCCAGCAGCTTACAACCCCACGAGCAGTACTTC. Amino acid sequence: CASSLQPHEQYF.

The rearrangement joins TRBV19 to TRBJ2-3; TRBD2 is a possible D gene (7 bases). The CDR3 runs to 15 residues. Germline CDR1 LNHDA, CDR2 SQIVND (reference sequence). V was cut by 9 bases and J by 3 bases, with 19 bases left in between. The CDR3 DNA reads TGTGCCAGCGTGGAGGTCGGGGGGCGTACAGATACGCAGTATTTT. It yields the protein CASVEVGGRTDTQYF.

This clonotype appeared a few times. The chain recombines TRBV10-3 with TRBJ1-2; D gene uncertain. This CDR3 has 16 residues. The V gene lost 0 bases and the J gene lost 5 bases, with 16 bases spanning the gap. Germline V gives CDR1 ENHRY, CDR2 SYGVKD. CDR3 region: CAISESVRGNGYGYTF. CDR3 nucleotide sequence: TGTGCCATCAGTGAGTCGGTTCGGGGAAATGGTTATGGCTACACCTTC.

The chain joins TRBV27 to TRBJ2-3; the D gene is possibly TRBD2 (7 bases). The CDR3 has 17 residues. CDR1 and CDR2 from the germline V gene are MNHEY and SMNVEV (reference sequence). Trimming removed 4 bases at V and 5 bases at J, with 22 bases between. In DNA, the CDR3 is TGTGCCAGCAGTTCAATCGGGGGGCGGATGGAAAGAGATACGCAGTATTTT. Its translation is CASSSIGGRMERDTQYF.

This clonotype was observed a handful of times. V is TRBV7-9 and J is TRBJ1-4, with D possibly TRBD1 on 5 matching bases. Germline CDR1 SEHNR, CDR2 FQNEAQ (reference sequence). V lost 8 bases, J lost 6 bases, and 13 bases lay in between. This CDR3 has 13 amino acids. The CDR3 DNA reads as TGTGCCAGCCGTCAGAGGGGTGATGAAAAACTGTTTTTT. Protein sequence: CASRQRGDEKLFF.